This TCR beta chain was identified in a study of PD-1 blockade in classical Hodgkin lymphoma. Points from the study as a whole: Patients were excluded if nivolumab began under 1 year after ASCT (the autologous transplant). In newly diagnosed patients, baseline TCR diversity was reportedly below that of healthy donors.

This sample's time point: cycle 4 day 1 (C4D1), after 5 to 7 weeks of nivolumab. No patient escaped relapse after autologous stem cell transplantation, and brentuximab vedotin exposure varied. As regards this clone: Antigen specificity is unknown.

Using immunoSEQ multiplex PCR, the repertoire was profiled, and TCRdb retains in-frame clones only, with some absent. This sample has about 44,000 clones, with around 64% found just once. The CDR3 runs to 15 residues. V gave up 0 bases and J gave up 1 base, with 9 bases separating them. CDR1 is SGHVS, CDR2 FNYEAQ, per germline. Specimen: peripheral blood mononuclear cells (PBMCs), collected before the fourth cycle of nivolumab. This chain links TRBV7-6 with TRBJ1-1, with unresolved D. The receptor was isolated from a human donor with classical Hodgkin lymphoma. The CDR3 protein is CASSLAIGPNTEAFF. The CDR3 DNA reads TGTGCCAGCAGCTTAGCGATCGGTCCGAACACTGAAGCTTTCTTT.